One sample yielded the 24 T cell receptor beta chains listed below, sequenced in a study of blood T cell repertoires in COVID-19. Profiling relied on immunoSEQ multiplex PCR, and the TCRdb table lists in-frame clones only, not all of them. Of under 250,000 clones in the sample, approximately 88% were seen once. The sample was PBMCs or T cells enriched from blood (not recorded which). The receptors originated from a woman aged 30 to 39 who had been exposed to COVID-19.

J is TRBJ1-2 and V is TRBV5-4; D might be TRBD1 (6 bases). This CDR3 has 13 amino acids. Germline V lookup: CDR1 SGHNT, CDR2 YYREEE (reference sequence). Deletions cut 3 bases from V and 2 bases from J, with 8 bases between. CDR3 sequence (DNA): TGTGCCAGCAGCTCACAGGGAAACTATGGCTACACCTTC. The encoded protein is CASSSQGNYGYTF.

This CDR3 is CASSLDGTAAYEQYF. For the CDR3, the DNA is TGTGCCAGCAGCTTAGATGGGACAGCAGCCTACGAGCAGTACTTC. The chain joins TRBV7-9 to TRBJ2-7; the match to TRBD1 covers 7 bases. With V trimmed by 1 base and J by 2 bases, 5 bases remained unmatched. The CDR3 runs 15 residues. CDR1 and CDR2 (germline): SEHNR, FQNEAQ (reference sequence).

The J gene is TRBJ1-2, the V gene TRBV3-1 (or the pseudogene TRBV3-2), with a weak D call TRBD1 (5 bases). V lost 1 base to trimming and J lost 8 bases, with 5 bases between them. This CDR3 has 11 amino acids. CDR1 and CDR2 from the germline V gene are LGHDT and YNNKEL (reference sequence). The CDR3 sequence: CASSQGGGYTF. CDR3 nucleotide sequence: TGTGCCAGCAGCCAAGGGGGCGGCTACACCTTC.

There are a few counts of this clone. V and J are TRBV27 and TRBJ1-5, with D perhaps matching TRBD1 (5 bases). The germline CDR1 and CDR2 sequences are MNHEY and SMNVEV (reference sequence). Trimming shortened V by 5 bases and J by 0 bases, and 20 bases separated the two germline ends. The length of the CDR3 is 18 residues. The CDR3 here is CASSQTVPAPYSNQPQHF. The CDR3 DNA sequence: TGTGCCAGCAGTCAGACAGTTCCGGCCCCTTATAGCAATCAGCCCCAGCATTTT.

The CDR3 loop is CASSQGGGELFF. For the CDR3, the DNA is TGTGCCAGCAGCCAGGGGGGCGGGGAGCTGTTTTTT. The chain recombines TRBV4-2 with TRBJ2-2, with D possibly being TRBD2 (6 bases). This CDR3 has 12 residues. Deletions cut 3 bases from V and 7 bases from J, with 6 bases between. Germline V gene data show CDR1 as LGHNA and CDR2 as YNFKEQ.

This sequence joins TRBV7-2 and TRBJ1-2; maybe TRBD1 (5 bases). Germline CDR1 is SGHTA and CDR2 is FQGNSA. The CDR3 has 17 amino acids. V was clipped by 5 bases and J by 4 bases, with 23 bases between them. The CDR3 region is CASSPVILGLQTYGYTF. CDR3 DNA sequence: TGTGCCAGCAGCCCCGTCATTTTGGGACTCCAGACCTATGGCTACACCTTC.

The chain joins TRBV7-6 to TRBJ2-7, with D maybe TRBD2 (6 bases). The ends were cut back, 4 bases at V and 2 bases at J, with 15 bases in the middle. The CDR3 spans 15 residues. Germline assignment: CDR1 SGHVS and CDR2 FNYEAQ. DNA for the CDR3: TGTGCCAGCAGCTCCCTGGTGGCGGGGACCTACGAGCAGTACTTC. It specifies CASSSLVAGTYEQYF.

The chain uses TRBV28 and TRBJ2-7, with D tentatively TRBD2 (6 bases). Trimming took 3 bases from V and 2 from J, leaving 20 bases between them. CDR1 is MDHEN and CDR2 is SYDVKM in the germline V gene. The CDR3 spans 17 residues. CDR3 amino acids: CASSFPYRLDTTYEQYF. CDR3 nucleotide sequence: TGTGCCAGCAGTTTTCCCTACCGACTAGATACTACCTACGAGCAGTACTTC.

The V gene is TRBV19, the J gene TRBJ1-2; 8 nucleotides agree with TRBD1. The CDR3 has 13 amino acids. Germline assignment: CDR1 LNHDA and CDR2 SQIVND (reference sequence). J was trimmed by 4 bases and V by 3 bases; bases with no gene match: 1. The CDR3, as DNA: TGTGCCAGTAGTATCGGACAGGGCTATGGCTACACCTTC. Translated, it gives CASSIGQGYGYTF.

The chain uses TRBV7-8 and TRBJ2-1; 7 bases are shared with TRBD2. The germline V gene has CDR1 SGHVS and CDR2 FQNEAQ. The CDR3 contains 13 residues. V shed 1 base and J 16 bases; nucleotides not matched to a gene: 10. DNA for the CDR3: TGTGCCAGCAGCTTAGTGGGAGGGCCCTCTGAATTCTTC. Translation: CASSLVGGPSEFF.

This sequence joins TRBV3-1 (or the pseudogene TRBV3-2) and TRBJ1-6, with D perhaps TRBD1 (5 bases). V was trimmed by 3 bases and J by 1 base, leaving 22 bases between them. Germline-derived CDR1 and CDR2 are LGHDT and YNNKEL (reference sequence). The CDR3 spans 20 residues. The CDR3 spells CASSHTWDSRSESYNSPLHF. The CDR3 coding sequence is TGTGCCAGCAGCCACACCTGGGACTCGAGGTCCGAGTCCTATAATTCACCCCTCCACTTT.

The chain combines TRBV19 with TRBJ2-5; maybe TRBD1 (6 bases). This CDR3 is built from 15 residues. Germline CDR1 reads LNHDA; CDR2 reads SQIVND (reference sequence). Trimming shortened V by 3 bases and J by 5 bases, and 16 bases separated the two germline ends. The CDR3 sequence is CASSIARTAGETQYF. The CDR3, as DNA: TGTGCCAGTAGTATTGCGCGGACAGCAGGGGAGACCCAGTACTTC.

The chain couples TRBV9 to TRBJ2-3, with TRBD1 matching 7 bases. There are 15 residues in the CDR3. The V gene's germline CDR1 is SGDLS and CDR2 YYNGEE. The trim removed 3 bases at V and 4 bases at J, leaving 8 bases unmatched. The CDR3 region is CASSEAPGTADTQYF. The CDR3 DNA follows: TGTGCCAGCAGCGAGGCCCCTGGGACAGCAGATACGCAGTATTTT.

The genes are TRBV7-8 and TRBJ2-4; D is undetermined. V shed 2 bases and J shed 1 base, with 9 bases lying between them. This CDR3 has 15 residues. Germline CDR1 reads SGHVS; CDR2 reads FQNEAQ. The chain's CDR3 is CASSLTPGAKNIQYF. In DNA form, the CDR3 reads TGTGCCAGCAGCTTAACCCCCGGGGCCAAAAACATTCAGTACTTC. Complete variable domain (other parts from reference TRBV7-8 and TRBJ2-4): GAGVSQSPRYKVAKRGQDVALRCDPISGHVSLFWYQQALGQGPEFLTYFQNEAQLDKSGLPSDRFFAERPEGSVSTLKIQRTQQEDSAVYLCASSLTPGAKNIQYFGAGTRLSVL.

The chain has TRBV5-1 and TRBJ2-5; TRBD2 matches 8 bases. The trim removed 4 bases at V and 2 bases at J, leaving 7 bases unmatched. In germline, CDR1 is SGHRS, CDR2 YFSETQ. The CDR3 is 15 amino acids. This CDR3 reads CASSTGLAGQETQYF. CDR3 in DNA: TGCGCCAGCAGCACTGGGCTAGCGGGTCAAGAGACCCAGTACTTC.

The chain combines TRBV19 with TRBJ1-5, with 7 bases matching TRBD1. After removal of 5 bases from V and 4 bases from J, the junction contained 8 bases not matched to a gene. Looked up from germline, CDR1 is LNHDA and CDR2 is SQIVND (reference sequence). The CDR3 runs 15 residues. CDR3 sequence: CASSDSGQINQPQHF. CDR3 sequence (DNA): TGTGCCAGTAGTGACTCGGGACAGATAAATCAGCCCCAGCATTTT.

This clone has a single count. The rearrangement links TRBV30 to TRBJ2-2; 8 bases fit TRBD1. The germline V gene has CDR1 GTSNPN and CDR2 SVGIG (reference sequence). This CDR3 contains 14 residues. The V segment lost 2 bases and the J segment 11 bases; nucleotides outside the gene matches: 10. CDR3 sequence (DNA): TGTGCCTGGAGTAGGACAGGGCGCTGGAGTGAGCTGTTTTTT. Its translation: CAWSRTGRWSELFF. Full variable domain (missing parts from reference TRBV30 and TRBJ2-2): SQTIHQWPATLVQPVGSPLSLECTVEGTSNPNLYWYRQAAGRGLQLLFYSVGIGQISSEVPQNLSASRPQDRQFILSSKKLLLSDSGFYLCAWSRTGRWSELFFGEGSRLTVL.

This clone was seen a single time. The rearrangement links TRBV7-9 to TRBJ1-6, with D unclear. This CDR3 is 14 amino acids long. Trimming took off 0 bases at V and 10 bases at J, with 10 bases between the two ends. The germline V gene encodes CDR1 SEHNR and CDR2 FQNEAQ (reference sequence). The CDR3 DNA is TGTGCCAGCAGCTTAGCACAGTCCTCCTCACCCCTCCACTTT. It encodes CASSLAQSSSPLHF.

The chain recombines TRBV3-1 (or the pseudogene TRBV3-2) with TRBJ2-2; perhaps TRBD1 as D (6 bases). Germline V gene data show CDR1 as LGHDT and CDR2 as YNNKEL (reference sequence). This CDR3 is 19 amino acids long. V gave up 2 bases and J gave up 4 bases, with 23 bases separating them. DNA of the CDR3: TGTGCCAGCAGCCAAAGGCGAATCGGACAGATCCGAGGCACCGGGGAGCTGTTTTTT. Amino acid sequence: CASSQRRIGQIRGTGELFF.

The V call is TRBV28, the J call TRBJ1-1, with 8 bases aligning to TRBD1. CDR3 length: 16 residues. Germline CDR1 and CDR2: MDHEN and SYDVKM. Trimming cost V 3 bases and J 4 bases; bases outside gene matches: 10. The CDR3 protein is CASSFSSGQALTEAFF. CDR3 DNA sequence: TGTGCCAGCAGTTTTTCATCGGGACAGGCTCTCACTGAAGCTTTCTTT.

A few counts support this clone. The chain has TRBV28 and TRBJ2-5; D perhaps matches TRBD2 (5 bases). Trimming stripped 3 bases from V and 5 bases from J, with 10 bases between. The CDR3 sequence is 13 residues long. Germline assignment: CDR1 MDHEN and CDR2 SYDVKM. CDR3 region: CASSFRDRETQYF. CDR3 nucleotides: TGTGCCAGCAGTTTTCGGGATAGGGAGACCCAGTACTTC.

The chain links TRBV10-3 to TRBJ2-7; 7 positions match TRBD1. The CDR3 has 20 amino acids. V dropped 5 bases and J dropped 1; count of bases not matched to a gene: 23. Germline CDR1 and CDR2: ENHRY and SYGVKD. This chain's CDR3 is CAISLDRRDSLTQGSYEQYF. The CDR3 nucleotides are TGTGCCATCAGTTTAGACCGCCGGGACAGCTTGACTCAAGGATCCTACGAGCAGTACTTC.

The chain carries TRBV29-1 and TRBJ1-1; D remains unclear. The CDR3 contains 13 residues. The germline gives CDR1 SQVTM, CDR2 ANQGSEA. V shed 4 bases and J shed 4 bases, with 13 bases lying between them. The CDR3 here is CSVVTGRSTEAFF. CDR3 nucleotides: TGCAGCGTTGTCACCGGGAGGTCCACTGAAGCTTTCTTT. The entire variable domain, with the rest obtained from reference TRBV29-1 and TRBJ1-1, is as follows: SAVISQKPSRDICQRGTSLTIQCQVDSQVTMMFWYRQQPGQSLTLIATANQGSEATYESGFVIDKFPISRPNLTFSTLTVSNMSPEDSSIYLCSVVTGRSTEAFFGQGTRLTVV.

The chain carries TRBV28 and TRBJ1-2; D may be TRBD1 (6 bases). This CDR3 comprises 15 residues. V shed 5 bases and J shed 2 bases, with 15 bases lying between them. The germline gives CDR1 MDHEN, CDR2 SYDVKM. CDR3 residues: CASSTKGHPNYGYTF. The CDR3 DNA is TGTGCCAGCAGTACTAAGGGACACCCGAACTATGGCTACACCTTC.